This entry concerns a single T cell receptor beta chain. The antigen is not known. V lost 5 bases to trimming and J lost 8 bases; unmatched junction nucleotides: 5. The germline V gene has CDR1 MNHEY and CDR2 SMNVEV (reference sequence). The CDR3 spans 12 residues. The sample comes from a study of cytomegalovirus exposure and HLA in healthy donors. Whole-study findings and limits: Common viral pathogens (according to a later analysis) appeared linked to several of the most significant clusters. With DRB1 most and HLA-C fewest, TCR association rates differed between HLA loci in a later analysis.

Primers: 60 Vbeta forward and 13 Jbeta reverse. Measured with immunoSEQ multiplex PCR; TCRdb has only the in-frame clones, and not every one. The sample includes some 150,000 clones, 65% to 85% of them seen just once. Sample: PBMCs. This rearrangement joins TRBV27 to TRBJ1-2; 7 bases are a match to TRBD1. The TCR comes from a middle-aged woman in good health and CMV-seropositive. The CDR3 DNA is TGTGCCAGCAGTGCGACAGGGCGGGGCTACACCTTC. Protein product: CASSATGRGYTF.